The 20 T cell receptor beta chains below come from one sample, sequenced in a study of blood T cell repertoires in COVID-19. Here immunoSEQ multiplex PCR was the method, and the copy in TCRdb shows in-frame clones only, minus some. This table has some 220,000 clones, 85% to 95% appearing once. Sequenced: peripheral blood. These receptors were taken from a man aged 25-45 years with COVID-19, enrolled during active disease.

This chain links TRBV18 with TRBJ2-1, with TRBD2 identical over 11 bases. The CDR3 runs 15 residues. J lost 2 bases, V lost 4 bases, and 1 base had no gene match. Germline-derived CDR1 and CDR2 are KGHSH and LQKENI. CDR3 coding DNA: TGTGCCAGCTCACGTAGCGGGGGGGCCTACAATGAGCAGTTCTTC. Its translation: CASSRSGGAYNEQFF.

The rearrangement links TRBV6-2 or TRBV6-3 to TRBJ2-2; TRBD2 matches at 8 bases. V trimming: 6 bases; J trimming: 3 bases; junction bases outside the gene matches: 6. The CDR3 length is 15 residues. Germline V gives CDR1 MNHEY, CDR2 SVGEGT. The CDR3 DNA reads as TGTGCCAGCAGCCAGAACGGGGGGGACACCGGGGAGCTGTTTTTT. Its protein product is CASSQNGGDTGELFF.

The V call is TRBV3-1 (or the pseudogene TRBV3-2), the J call TRBJ1-3; 7 bases map to TRBD1. CDR1 LGHDT and CDR2 YNNKEL come from the germline V gene (reference sequence). J lost 4 bases, V lost 0 bases, and 15 bases had no gene match. The CDR3 runs 19 residues. The CDR3 sequence: CASSQDSSGRTGAGNTIYF. CDR3 in DNA: TGTGCCAGCAGCCAAGATTCCTCCGGGAGAACAGGGGCCGGAAACACCATATATTTT.

The rearrangement links TRBV15 to TRBJ2-5, with 11 bases matching TRBD2. Trimming cost V 3 bases and J 9 bases; bases outside gene matches: 15. The CDR3 extends over 17 amino acids. Germline V CDR1 and CDR2: LNHNV, YYDKDF (reference sequence). CDR3 coding DNA: TGTGCCACCAGCAGCCCCCCGGGACTAGCGGCCGGCCCAGCCCAGTACTTC. This sequence encodes CATSSPPGLAAGPAQYF.

The rearrangement links TRBV5-1 to TRBJ2-3; TRBD1 aligns across 9 bases. J was trimmed by 3 bases and V by 3 bases; bases with no gene match: 8. The CDR3 is 16 residues long. CDR1 SGHRS and CDR2 YFSETQ come from the germline V gene. The CDR3 loop is CASSWGAGTGTDTQYF. The CDR3 nucleotides read TGCGCCAGCAGCTGGGGCGCCGGGACAGGGACAGATACGCAGTATTTT.

This clone appeared a single time. This chain connects TRBV19 to TRBJ1-2, with 8 bases lining up with TRBD1. The CDR3 length is 16 residues. V lost 5 bases to trimming and J lost 6 bases; unmatched junction nucleotides: 14. Germline assignment: CDR1 LNHDA and CDR2 SQIVND (reference sequence). The CDR3 region has the DNA TGTGCCAGTAGTCTTGACAGGGGCCTACTTATGAATGGCTACACCTTC. Translation: CASSLDRGLLMNGYTF. The full variable domain, rest sourced from reference TRBV19 and TRBJ1-2, is DGGITQSPKYLFRKEGQNVTLSCEQNLNHDAMYWYRQDPGQGLRLIYYSQIVNDFQKGDIAEGYSVSREKKESFPLTVTSAQKNPTAFYLCASSLDRGLLMNGYTFGSGTRLTVV.

This clone showed up just once. V usage is TRBV30 and J usage is TRBJ2-7; possibly TRBD2 for D (6 bases). V lost 1 base and J lost 3, with 19 bases in between. Germline V gene data show CDR1 as GTSNPN and CDR2 as SVGIG (reference sequence). The CDR3 runs 16 residues. The CDR3 loop is CAWSGVFSGLGYEQYF. The CDR3 nucleotides read TGTGCCTGGAGTGGGGTGTTTTCGGGACTGGGCTACGAGCAGTACTTC.

The V and J genes are TRBV3-1 (or the pseudogene TRBV3-2) and TRBJ1-2, with TRBD1 as a possible D gene (5 bases). CDR3 length equals 15 residues. Germline-derived CDR1 and CDR2 are LGHDT and YNNKEL (reference sequence). Trimming took off 3 bases at V and 4 bases at J, with 15 bases between the two ends. DNA for the CDR3: TGTGCCAGCAGCCAGAGGAACGGGGGTAGCTATGGCTACACCTTC. Translating gives CASSQRNGGSYGYTF.

The count of this clone is one. The gene calls are TRBV7-9 and TRBJ1-1; TRBD1 might be the D (5 bases). The length of the CDR3 is 13 residues. V dropped 5 bases and J dropped 3 bases, with 10 bases sitting between them. Germline CDR1 and CDR2: SEHNR and FQNEAQ (reference sequence). CDR3 region: CASSVDRHTEAFF. DNA for the CDR3: TGTGCCAGCAGCGTAGACAGACACACTGAAGCTTTCTTT.

This chain joins TRBV6-5 and TRBJ1-2; TRBD1 agrees at 11 bases. This CDR3 has 14 residues. The J segment lost 8 bases and the V segment lost 6 bases, leaving 8 bases of the junction unmatched. The germline V gene has CDR1 MNHEY and CDR2 SVGAGI. CDR3 DNA sequence: TGTGCCAGCAGCGGACAGGGGGCGCTTTACGGCTACACCTTC. This encodes CASSGQGALYGYTF.

The rearrangement links TRBV24-1 to TRBJ1-1; tentatively, D is TRBD1 (6 bases). This CDR3 comprises 17 residues. V was pared by 5 bases and J by 0 bases, with 18 bases between. Germline loops: CDR1 KGHDR, CDR2 SFDVKD. The CDR3 DNA sequence: TGTGCCACCAGTGCTACGACGGGGGGGCGGATGAACACTGAAGCTTTCTTT. This codes for CATSATTGGRMNTEAFF.

The gene calls are TRBV7-2 and TRBJ2-2, with D possibly being TRBD1 (6 bases). The CDR3 runs 15 residues. Per germline, CDR1 SGHTA and CDR2 FQGNSA. V shed 4 bases and J shed 7 bases, with 16 bases lying between them. The CDR3 DNA reads TGTGCCAGCAGCTGGCAGGGGCTGGGGGTCGGGGAGCTGTTTTTT. It is translated as CASSWQGLGVGELFF.

This clone was detected only once. DNA of the CDR3: TGTGCCAGCAGCGGATACCGGGACAGGGAAACTGAAGCTTTCTTT. This codes for CASSGYRDRETEAFF. The chain carries TRBV7-9 and TRBJ1-1; 9 bases are shared with TRBD1. Germline V gene sequence: CDR1 SEHNR, CDR2 FQNEAQ (reference sequence). The CDR3 runs to 15 residues. V lost 5 bases, J lost 5 bases, and 9 bases stayed unmatched.

The rearrangement links TRBV7-9 to TRBJ1-1, with D unresolved. The V and J ends lost 0 bases and 4 bases respectively, with 18 bases between them. CDR1 and CDR2 from the germline V gene are SEHNR and FQNEAQ (reference sequence). The CDR3 is made up of 17 amino acids. CDR3 nucleotide sequence: TGTGCCAGCAGCTTAGCAGTAGGCTTATCGGGGAGCACTGAAGCTTTCTTT. Translating it yields CASSLAVGLSGSTEAFF.

J is TRBJ2-5 and V is TRBV5-6; perhaps TRBD2 as D (5 bases). Trimming removed 4 bases from V and 4 bases from J, with 14 bases in between. CDR3 size: 14 residues. Germline loops: CDR1 SGHDT, CDR2 YYEEEE. CDR3 protein: CASSLPTSGETQYF. CDR3 DNA: TGTGCCAGCAGCCTCCCCACTAGTGGAGAGACCCAGTACTTC.

This chain connects TRBV28 to TRBJ1-4, with TRBD1 as a possible D gene (5 bases). Germline-derived CDR1 and CDR2 are MDHEN and SYDVKM. CDR3 length: 14 residues. Trimming pared 4 bases from V and 8 bases from J, leaving 14 bases between. The CDR3 sequence: CASSSPGGYEKLFF. The CDR3 nucleotides read TGTGCCAGCAGTTCCCCCGGGGGTTACGAAAAACTGTTTTTT.

The chain carries TRBV6-1 and TRBJ1-1; D is unclear. V was cut by 2 bases and J by 6 bases, with 22 bases left in between. Germline V lookup: CDR1 MNHNS, CDR2 SASEGT. The CDR3 has 17 amino acids. The CDR3 sequence is CASSERISTSLRAEAFF. CDR3 nucleotide sequence: TGTGCCAGCAGTGAAAGGATTTCCACCTCCTTACGGGCTGAAGCTTTCTTT.

V is TRBV7-9 and J is TRBJ1-1, with D tentatively TRBD1 (5 bases). The length of the CDR3 is 17 residues. V was shortened by 0 bases and J by 1 base, with 15 bases between the two germline ends. Germline V CDR1 and CDR2: SEHNR, FQNEAQ (reference sequence). CDR3 sequence reads: CASSLARQSDTNTEAFF. In DNA, the CDR3 is TGTGCCAGCAGCTTAGCCCGACAGAGTGATACGAACACTGAAGCTTTCTTT.

The V and J genes are TRBV5-1 and TRBJ1-1, with TRBD1 identical over 7 bases. There are 13 residues in the CDR3. J was trimmed by 4 bases and V by 1 base; bases with no gene match: 1. Germline V CDR1 and CDR2: SGHRS, YFSETQ. This CDR3 is CASSLTGATEAFF. CDR3 coding DNA: TGCGCCAGCAGCTTGACAGGGGCCACTGAAGCTTTCTTT.

The CDR3 sequence: CASSFDSQETQYF. CDR3 nucleotide sequence: TGTGCCAGCAGCTTTGACAGCCAAGAGACCCAGTACTTC. V usage is TRBV11-2 and J usage is TRBJ2-5; TRBD1 is a possible D gene (5 bases). There are 13 residues in the CDR3. Trimming pared 3 bases from V and 1 base from J, leaving 6 bases between. CDR1 and CDR2 (germline): SGHAT, FQNNGV.